These 4 T cell receptor beta chains were sequenced from one sample in a study of identical twins. TCRdb recomputed calls from the 5' RACE reads with MiXCR, one row per CDR3 protein. The sample includes under 400,000 distinct CDR3 sequences, roughly 9% of them seen just once. The sample taken for sequencing was naive T cells sorted from blood. The receptor set was obtained from a woman aged 45 to 65 in good health.

This clonotype was detected only a few times. V usage is TRBV3-1 and J usage is TRBJ2-1; TRBD2 matches at 11 bases. CDR1 LGHDT and CDR2 YNNKEL come from the germline V gene (reference sequence). J gave up 4 bases and V 4 bases, and 6 bases lay outside the gene matches. The CDR3 sequence is 16 residues long. CDR3 sequence (DNA): TGTGCCAGCAGCCGTCAGACTAGCGGGGATTACAATGAGCAGTTCTTC. Its protein product is CASSRQTSGDYNEQFF.

The V gene is TRBV12-3 or TRBV12-4, the J gene TRBJ2-7; 8 positions match TRBD2. The CDR3 has 17 amino acids. The V gene end was trimmed by 1 base and the J gene end by 0 bases; junction bases not matched to a gene: 8. The DNA for the CDR3 is TGTGCCAGCAGTTTAGAAGCGGGAGTGCCGAGCTCCTACGAGCAGTACGTC. This sequence encodes CASSLEAGVPSSYEQYV.

This clonotype has only a few counts. V gene TRBV20-1 combines with J gene TRBJ2-2, with D possibly being TRBD2 (6 bases). The CDR3 runs to 15 residues. Germline V lookup: CDR1 DFQATT, CDR2 SNEGSKA (reference sequence). The V gene lost 4 bases and the J gene lost 0 bases, with 12 bases spanning the gap. In nucleotides, the CDR3 is TGCAGTGCTACCCGGGACTCGACGAACACCGGGGAGCTGTTTTTT. Its translation: CSATRDSTNTGELFF.

This clonotype came up many times. The CDR3 sequence is CAINSLGEQFF. DNA for the CDR3: TGTGCCATCAATAGCCTTGGTGAGCAGTTCTTC. The chain recombines TRBV10-3 with TRBJ2-1; D unresolved. In germline, CDR1 is ENHRY, CDR2 SYGVKD. The CDR3 consists of 11 residues. The V end lost 7 bases, the J end lost 9 bases, and 10 bases lay between the germline ends.